The 6 T cell receptor beta chains below all came from one sample that was sequenced in a study of early T cells in non-severe SARS-CoV-2 infection. TCRdb called the 5' RACE reads again in MiXCR, with one record for every CDR3 protein. The sample carries fewer than 65,000 distinct CDR3 sequences, about 9.3% recorded once. The sequenced sample consisted of whole blood. All receptors derive from an adult who was a healthcare worker with PCR-confirmed SARS-CoV-2 infection or an uninfected control (not recorded which).

This clonotype has ten or more counts. The chain is built from TRBV7-2 and TRBJ1-1; weak D call: TRBD1 (6 bases). The CDR3 covers 13 residues. Germline V CDR1 and CDR2: SGHTA, FQGNSA. V was cut by 5 bases and J by 4 bases, with 11 bases left in between. CDR3 bases: TGTGCCAGCAGCCCGTCAGGGGTCACTGAAGCTTTCTTT. Residues: CASSPSGVTEAFF.

The table lists this clonotype with many counts. The chain combines TRBV7-9 with TRBJ2-5, with 14 positions matching TRBD2. This CDR3 has 19 amino acids. Per the germline V gene, CDR1 is SEHNR and CDR2 is FQNEAQ (reference sequence). The V gene end was trimmed by 2 bases and the J gene end by 5 bases; junction bases not matched to a gene: 13. The DNA for the CDR3 is TGTGCCAGCAGCTTATTCCTAACGGGACTAGCGGGGGAAAGGGAGACCCAGTACTTC. Translated, it gives CASSLFLTGLAGERETQYF.

In its sample, this clonotype was seen many times. This chain uses TRBV7-2 with TRBJ2-1; TRBD1 aligns across 8 bases. CDR1 SGHTA and CDR2 FQGNSA come from the germline V gene. Trimming removed 4 bases from V and 6 bases from J; junction bases left unmatched: 11. This CDR3 comprises 16 residues. In nucleotides, the CDR3 is TGTGCCAGCAGCTCCTGGACAGGGCGATTATCCAATGAGCAGTTCTTC. Amino acid sequence: CASSSWTGRLSNEQFF.

This clonotype turned up a few times. The chain combines TRBV5-6 with TRBJ2-7; D is unclear. CDR3 size: 13 residues. The germline V and J ends were trimmed by 2 bases and 1 base, with 7 bases remaining between them. Germline CDR1 and CDR2: SGHDT and YYEEEE. CDR3 amino acids: CASSLTVSYEQYF. CDR3 nucleotide sequence: TGTGCCAGCAGCTTAACCGTTTCCTACGAGCAGTACTTC.

This clonotype has a count of ten or more. The chain couples TRBV19 to TRBJ2-2, with D perhaps matching TRBD2 (6 bases). V lost 5 bases, J lost 2 bases, and 15 bases lay in between. This CDR3 spans 16 amino acids. From germline, CDR1 is LNHDA and CDR2 SQIVND (reference sequence). Here the CDR3 DNA reads TGTGCCAGTAGTCGCGGGGTCACATATAACACCGGGGAGCTGTTTTTT. Encoded protein: CASSRGVTYNTGELFF. Using reference TRBV19 and TRBJ2-2 for the parts outside the CDR3, the full variable domain is DGGITQSPKYLFRKEGQNVTLSCEQNLNHDAMYWYRQDPGQGLRLIYYSQIVNDFQKGDIAEGYSVSREKKESFPLTVTSAQKNPTAFYLCASSRGVTYNTGELFFGEGSRLTVL.

This clonotype has a count of ten or more. The chain combines TRBV7-3 with TRBJ2-3, with 7 bases fitting TRBD2. J gave up 0 bases and V 1 base, and 4 bases lay outside the gene matches. This CDR3 is built from 16 residues. Germline V lookup: CDR1 SGHTA, CDR2 FQGTGA. The CDR3 DNA follows: TGTGCCAGCAGCTTAAACGGGCGGGGGAGCACAGATACGCAGTATTTT. Protein product: CASSLNGRGSTDTQYF.